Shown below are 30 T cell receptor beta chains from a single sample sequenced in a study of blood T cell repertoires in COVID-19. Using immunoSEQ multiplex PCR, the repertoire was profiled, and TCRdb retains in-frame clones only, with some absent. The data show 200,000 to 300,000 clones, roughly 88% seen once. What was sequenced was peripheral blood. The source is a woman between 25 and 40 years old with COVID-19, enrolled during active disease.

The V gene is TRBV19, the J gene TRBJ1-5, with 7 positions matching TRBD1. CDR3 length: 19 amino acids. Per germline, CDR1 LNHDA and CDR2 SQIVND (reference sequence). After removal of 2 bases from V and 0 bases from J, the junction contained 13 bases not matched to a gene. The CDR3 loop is CASSILIVGQKYSNQPQHF. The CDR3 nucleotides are TGTGCCAGTAGTATATTAATTGTGGGACAGAAGTATAGCAATCAGCCCCAGCATTTT.

The CDR3 is CAWSSGQPHYGYTF. The CDR3 nucleotides read TGTGCCTGGAGTAGCGGGCAGCCACACTATGGCTACACCTTC. The chain employs TRBV30 and TRBJ1-2; D gene ambiguous. This CDR3 comprises 14 residues. Trimming removed 2 bases from V and 3 bases from J, with 13 bases in between. The germline V gene has CDR1 GTSNPN and CDR2 SVGIG (reference sequence).

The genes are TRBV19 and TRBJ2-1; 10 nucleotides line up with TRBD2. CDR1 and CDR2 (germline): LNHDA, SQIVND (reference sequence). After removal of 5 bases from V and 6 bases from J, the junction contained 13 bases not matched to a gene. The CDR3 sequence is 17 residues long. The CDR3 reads CASSLQRGGPVFNEQFF. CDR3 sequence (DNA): TGTGCCAGTAGTCTGCAGCGGGGGGGCCCGGTATTCAATGAGCAGTTCTTC.

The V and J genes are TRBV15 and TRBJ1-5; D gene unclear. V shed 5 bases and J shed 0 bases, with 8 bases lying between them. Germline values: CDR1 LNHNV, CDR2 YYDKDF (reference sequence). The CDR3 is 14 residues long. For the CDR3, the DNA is TGTGCCACCAGCGGGAGTTATAGCAATCAGCCCCAGCATTTT. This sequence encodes CATSGSYSNQPQHF.

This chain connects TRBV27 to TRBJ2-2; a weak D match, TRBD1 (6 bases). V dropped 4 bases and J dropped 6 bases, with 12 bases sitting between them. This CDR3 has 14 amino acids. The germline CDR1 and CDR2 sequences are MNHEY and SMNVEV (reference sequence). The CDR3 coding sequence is TGTGCCAGCAGTTCGGGCAGGGGTGCCGGGGAGCTGTTTTTT. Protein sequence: CASSSGRGAGELFF.

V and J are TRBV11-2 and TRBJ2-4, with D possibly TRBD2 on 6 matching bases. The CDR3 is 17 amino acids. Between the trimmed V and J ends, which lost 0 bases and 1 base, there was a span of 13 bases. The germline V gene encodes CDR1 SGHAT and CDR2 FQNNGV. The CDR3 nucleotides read TGTGCCAGCAGCTTAGATGACGGGCTAGCGGCCAAAAACATTCAGTACTTC. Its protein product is CASSLDDGLAAKNIQYF.

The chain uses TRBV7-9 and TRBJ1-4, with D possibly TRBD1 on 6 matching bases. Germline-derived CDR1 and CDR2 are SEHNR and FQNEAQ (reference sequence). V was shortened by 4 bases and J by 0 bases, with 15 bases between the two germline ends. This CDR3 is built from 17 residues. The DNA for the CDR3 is TGTGCCAGCAGCTCAACAGGGCTTGGGGCAACTAATGAAAAACTGTTTTTT. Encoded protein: CASSSTGLGATNEKLFF.

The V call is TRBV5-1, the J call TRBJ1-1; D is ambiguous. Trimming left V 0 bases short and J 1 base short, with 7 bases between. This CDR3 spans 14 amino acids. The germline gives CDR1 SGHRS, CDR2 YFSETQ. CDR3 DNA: TGCGCCAGCAGCTTGGCCTGGCAGAACACTGAAGCTTTCTTT. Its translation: CASSLAWQNTEAFF.

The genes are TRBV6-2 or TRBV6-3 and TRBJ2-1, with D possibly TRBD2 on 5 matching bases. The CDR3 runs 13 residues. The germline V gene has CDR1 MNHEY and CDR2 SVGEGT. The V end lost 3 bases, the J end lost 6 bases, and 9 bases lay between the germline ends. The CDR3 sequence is CASSYPGINEQFF. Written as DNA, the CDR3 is TGTGCCAGCAGTTATCCGGGAATCAATGAGCAGTTCTTC.

Here the CDR3 reads CASNPAGDNEQFF. CDR3 coding DNA: TGTGCCAGTAACCCAGCGGGGGACAATGAGCAGTTCTTC. This chain uses TRBV19 with TRBJ2-1; 8 positions match TRBD2. The V and J ends lost 7 bases and 5 bases, in that order; junction bases with no gene match: 4. Germline V gene sequence: CDR1 LNHDA, CDR2 SQIVND (reference sequence). CDR3 length: 13 amino acids. Full variable domain (rest looked up from reference TRBV19 and TRBJ2-1): DGGITQSPKYLFRKEGQNVTLSCEQNLNHDAMYWYRQDPGQGLRLIYYSQIVNDFQKGDIAEGYSVSREKKESFPLTVTSAQKNPTAFYLCASNPAGDNEQFFGPGTRLTVL.

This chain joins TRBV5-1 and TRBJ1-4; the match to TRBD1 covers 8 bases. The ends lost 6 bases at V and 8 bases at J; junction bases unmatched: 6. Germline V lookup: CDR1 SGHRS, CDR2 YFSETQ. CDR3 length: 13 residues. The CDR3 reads CASNTGGEEKLFF. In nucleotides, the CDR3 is TGCGCCAGCAACACAGGGGGAGAGGAAAAACTGTTTTTT.

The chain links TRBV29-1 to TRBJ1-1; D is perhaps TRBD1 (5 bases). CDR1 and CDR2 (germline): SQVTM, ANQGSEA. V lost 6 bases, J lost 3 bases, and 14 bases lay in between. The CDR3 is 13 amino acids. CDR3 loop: CSVDDGGDTEAFF. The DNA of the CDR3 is TGCAGCGTGGATGATGGGGGGGACACTGAAGCTTTCTTT.

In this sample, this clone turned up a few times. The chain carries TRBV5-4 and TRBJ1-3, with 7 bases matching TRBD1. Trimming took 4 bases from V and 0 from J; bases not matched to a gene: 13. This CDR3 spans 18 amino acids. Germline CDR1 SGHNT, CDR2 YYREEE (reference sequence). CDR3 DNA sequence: TGTGCCAGCAGCCGACAAGAGGACAGGTTCCTCTCTGGAAACACCATATATTTT. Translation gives CASSRQEDRFLSGNTIYF.

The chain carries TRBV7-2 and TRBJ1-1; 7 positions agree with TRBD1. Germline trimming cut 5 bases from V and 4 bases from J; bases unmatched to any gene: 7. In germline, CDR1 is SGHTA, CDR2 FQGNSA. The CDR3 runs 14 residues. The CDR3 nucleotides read TGTGCCAGCAGCCCAAGACAGGGCATCACTGAAGCTTTCTTT. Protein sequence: CASSPRQGITEAFF.

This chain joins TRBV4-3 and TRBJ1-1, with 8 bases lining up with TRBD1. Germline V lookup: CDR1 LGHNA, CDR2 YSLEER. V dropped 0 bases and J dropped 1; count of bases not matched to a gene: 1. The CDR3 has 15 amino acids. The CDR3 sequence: CASSQETGENTEAFF. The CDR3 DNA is TGCGCCAGCAGCCAAGAGACAGGGGAGAACACTGAAGCTTTCTTT.

This CDR3 is CASSLRDEQFF. The CDR3 nucleotides are TGTGCCAGCAGCCTCCGGGATGAGCAGTTCTTC. The chain has TRBV6-5 and TRBJ2-1; D is uncertain. The V gene's germline CDR1 is MNHEY and CDR2 SVGAGI. This CDR3 is 11 amino acids long. The V end lost 6 bases, the J end lost 8 bases, and 8 bases lay between the germline ends.

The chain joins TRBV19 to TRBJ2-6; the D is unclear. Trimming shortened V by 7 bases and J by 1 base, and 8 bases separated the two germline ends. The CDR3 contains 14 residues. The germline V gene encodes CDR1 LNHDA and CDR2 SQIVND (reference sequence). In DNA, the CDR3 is TGTGCCAGTAAATGGCAGTCTGGGGCCAACGTCCTGACTTTC. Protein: CASKWQSGANVLTF.

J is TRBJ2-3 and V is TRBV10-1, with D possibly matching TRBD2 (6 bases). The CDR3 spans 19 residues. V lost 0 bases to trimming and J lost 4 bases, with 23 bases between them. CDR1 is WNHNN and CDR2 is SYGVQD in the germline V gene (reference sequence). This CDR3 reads CASSESNPQELANADTQYF. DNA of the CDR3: TGCGCCAGCAGTGAGTCGAATCCGCAGGAGCTAGCGAATGCAGATACGCAGTATTTT.

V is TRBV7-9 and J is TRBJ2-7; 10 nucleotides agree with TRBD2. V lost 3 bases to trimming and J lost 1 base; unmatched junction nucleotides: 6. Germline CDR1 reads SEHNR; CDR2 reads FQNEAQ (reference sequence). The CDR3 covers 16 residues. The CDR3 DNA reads TGTGCCAGCAGCTTGAGCGGACTAGCGGTGTCCTACGAGCAGTACGTC. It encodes CASSLSGLAVSYEQYV.

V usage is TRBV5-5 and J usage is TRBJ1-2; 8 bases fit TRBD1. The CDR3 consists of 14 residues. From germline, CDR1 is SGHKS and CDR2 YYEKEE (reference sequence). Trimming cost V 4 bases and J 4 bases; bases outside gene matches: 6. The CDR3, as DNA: TGTGCCAGCAGCCCGGGACAGGAATTCTATGGCTACACCTTC. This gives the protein CASSPGQEFYGYTF.

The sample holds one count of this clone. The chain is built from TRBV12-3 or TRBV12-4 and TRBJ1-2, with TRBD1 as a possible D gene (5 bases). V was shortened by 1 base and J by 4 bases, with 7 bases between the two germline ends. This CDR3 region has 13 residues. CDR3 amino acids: CASSLGGVYGYTF. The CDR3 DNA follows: TGTGCCAGCAGTTTAGGGGGGGTCTATGGCTACACCTTC.

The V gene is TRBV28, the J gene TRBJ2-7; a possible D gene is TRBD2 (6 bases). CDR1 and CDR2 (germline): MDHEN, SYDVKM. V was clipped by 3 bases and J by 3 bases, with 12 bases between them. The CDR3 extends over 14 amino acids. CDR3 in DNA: TGTGCCAGCAGTTTGCGGCGGGGCCACTACGAGCAGTACTTC. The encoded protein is CASSLRRGHYEQYF.

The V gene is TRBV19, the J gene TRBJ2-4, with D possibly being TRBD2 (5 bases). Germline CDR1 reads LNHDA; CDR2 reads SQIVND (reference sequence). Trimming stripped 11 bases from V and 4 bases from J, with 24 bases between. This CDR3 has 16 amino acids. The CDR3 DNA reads TGTGCCGCAGGAGAGGGTGGTGTCGAAAATAAAAACATTCAGTACTTC. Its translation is CAAGEGGVENKNIQYF. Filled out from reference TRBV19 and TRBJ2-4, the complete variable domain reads DGGITQSPKYLFRKEGQNVTLSCEQNLNHDAMYWYRQDPGQGLRLIYYSQIVNDFQKGDIAEGYSVSREKKESFPLTVTSAQKNPTAFYLCAAGEGGVENKNIQYFGAGTRLSVL.

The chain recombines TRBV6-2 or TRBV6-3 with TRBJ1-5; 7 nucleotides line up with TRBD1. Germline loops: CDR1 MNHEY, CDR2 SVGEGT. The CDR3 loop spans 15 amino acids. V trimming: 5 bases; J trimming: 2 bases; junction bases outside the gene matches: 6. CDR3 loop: CASSPRQGRNQPQHF. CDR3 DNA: TGTGCCAGCAGTCCGAGACAGGGCCGCAATCAGCCCCAGCATTTT.

In DNA form, the CDR3 reads TGTGCCAGCAGTGTTTGGACAGGGGATTATGGCTACACCTTC. Its translation is CASSVWTGDYGYTF. This chain links TRBV28 with TRBJ1-2; 9 bases line up with TRBD1. Losses at the gene ends were 5 bases for V and 5 bases for J; bases not matched to a gene: 6. The germline gives CDR1 MDHEN, CDR2 SYDVKM. The CDR3 covers 14 residues.

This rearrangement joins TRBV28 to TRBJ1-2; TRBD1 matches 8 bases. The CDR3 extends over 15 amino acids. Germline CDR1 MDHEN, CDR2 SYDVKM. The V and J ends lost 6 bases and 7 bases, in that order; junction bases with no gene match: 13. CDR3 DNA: TGTGCCAGCAGCTTGGACAGGGAGGCGGCTGGTGGCTACACCTTC. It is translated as CASSLDREAAGGYTF.

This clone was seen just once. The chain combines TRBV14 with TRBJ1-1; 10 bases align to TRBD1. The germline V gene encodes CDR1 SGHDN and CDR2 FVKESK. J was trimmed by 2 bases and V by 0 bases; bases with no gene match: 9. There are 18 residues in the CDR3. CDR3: CASSQDRRTGGYNTEAFF. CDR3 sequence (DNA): TGTGCCAGCAGCCAAGATCGTAGGACAGGGGGGTATAACACTGAAGCTTTCTTT.

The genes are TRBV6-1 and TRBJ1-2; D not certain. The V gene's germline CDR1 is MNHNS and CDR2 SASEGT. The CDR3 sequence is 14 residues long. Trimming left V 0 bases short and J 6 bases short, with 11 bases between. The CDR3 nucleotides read TGTGCCAGCAGTGAAGCGCTTCCCGGGAATGGCTACACCTTC. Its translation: CASSEALPGNGYTF.

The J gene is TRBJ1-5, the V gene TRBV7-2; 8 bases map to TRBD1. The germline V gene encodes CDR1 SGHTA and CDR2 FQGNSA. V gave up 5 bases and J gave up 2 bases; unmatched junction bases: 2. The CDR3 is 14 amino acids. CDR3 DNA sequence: TGTGCCAGCAGCAAGACAGGGGGCAATCAGCCCCAGCATTTT. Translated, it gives CASSKTGGNQPQHF.

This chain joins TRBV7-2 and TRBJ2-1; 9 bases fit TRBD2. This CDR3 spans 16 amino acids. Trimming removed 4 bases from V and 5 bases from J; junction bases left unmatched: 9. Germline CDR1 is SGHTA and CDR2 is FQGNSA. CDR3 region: CASSSSVQRGDNEQFF. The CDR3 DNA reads TGTGCCAGCAGCTCCTCGGTCCAGCGGGGGGACAATGAGCAGTTCTTC.